This T cell receptor beta chain was found in a study of cytomegalovirus exposure and HLA in healthy donors. Study-wide findings and caveats: The study designated over 150 TCR beta chains cytomegalovirus-associated. TCR association rates varied by HLA locus in a later analysis, with DRB1 highest and HLA-C lowest.

It was with 60 Vbeta and 13 Jbeta primers that the PCR ran. Data came from immunoSEQ multiplex PCR; TCRdb stores just in-frame clones and leaves some out. The sample consists of 73,000 or so clones, around three quarters of them appearing once. About this clone: Its antigen is unidentified.

Input material: PBMCs. This receptor was identified in a man in his forties or fifties in good health and CMV-seronegative.

The CDR3 protein is CASKTRGPSNYGYTF. CDR3 nucleotide sequence: TGTGCCAGCAAAACCAGGGGGCCGTCTAACTATGGCTACACCTTC. The V gene is TRBV27, the J gene TRBJ1-2, with 8 bases lining up with TRBD1. After removal of 7 bases from V and 0 bases from J, the junction contained 7 bases not matched to a gene. The germline V gene encodes CDR1 MNHEY and CDR2 SMNVEV (reference sequence). This CDR3 is 15 amino acids long.